This T cell receptor beta chain is from a study of blood T cell repertoires in COVID-19. Overall study: PBMCs, B-cell-depleted T cells, or T cells were the source of the cDNA or gDNA that made up the material.

Ages ranged from about 18 to 89 years, with residence in under 25 US areas. The table lists this clone with a few counts. Trimming cost V 2 bases and J 10 bases, with 17 bases left between them. Looked up from germline, CDR1 is MDHEN and CDR2 is SYDVKM. The CDR3 sequence is 14 residues long. In the authors' workflow: Estimated nucleated cell counts came from reference gene primer amplification. Sequencing was performed with immunoSEQ multiplex PCR; in TCRdb, only in-frame clones are kept and a portion is missing. V and J calls and clone size follow that table, whereas D and trimming were derived from the DNA. The sample has about 260,000 clones; approximately 90% are singletons.

The rearrangement uses TRBV28 and TRBJ1-1, with D maybe TRBD1 (6 bases). This TCR was sampled from a man aged 50 to 59 who had been exposed to COVID-19. Sequencing used PBMCs or T cells enriched from blood (not recorded which). Here the CDR3 reads CASSLASRTVGAFF. The CDR3 region has the DNA TGTGCCAGCAGTTTAGCGTCTCGGACAGTCGGAGCTTTCTTT.